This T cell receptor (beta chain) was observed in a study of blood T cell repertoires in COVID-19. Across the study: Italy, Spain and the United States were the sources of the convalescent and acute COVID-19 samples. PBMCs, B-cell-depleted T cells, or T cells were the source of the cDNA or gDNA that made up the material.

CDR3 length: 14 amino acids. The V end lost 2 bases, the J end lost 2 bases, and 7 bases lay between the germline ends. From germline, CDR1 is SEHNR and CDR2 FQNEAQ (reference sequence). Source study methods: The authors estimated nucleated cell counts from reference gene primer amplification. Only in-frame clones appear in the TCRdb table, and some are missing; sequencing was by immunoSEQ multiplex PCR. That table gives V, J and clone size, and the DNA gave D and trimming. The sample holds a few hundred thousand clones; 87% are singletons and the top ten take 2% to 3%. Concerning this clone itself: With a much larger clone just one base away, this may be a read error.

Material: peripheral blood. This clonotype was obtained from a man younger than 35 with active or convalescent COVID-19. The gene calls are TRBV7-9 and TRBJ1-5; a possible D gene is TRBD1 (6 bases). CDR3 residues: CASSLSGGNQPQHF. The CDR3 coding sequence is TGTGCCAGCAGCTTATCAGGGGGCAATCAGCCCCAGCATTTT.